This T cell receptor (beta chain) was recorded in a study of cytomegalovirus exposure and HLA in healthy donors. Regarding the study as a whole: A later analysis found TCR association rates differed by HLA locus, highest for DRB1 and lowest for HLA-C.

On this clone itself: Its antigen is not known.

Vbeta (60) and Jbeta (13) primers were used in the PCR. Method: immunoSEQ multiplex PCR; TCRdb's copy keeps in-frame clones and lacks some. The table for this sample gives roughly 140,000 clones. Healthy bone marrow donors made up the cohort. CDR3 length equals 13 residues. Per the germline V gene, CDR1 is LNHDA and CDR2 is SQIVND (reference sequence). With 2 bases removed from V and 3 bases from J, the gap between germline ends came to 7 bases. The chain combines TRBV19 with TRBJ1-2, with D possibly matching TRBD1 (5 bases). The sequence derives from a male donor in good health and CMV-seronegative. Input material: PBMCs. CDR3 bases: TGTGCCAGTAGTATATCGGGGGACTATGGCTACACCTTC. It encodes CASSISGDYGYTF.